The T cell receptor (beta chain) under discussion was sequenced for a study of shared clonotypes between healthy human individuals. Background on the study: Two women and three men aged 18 to 49 served as donors.

Some clones are missing from TCRdb's copy, which holds only in-frame ones; the method was immunoSEQ multiplex PCR. The table lists about 2 million clones, approximately 95% of them singletons. With regard to this clone: Its target is not known. This specimen includes other DNA sequences encoding the same CDR3.

Only Caucasian adults living in Nashville, Tennessee made up the donor group. The CD4+ fraction was divided into a CD45RA+ naive subset and a CD45RA-negative memory subset. Study-wide results and caveats: Shared across a few donors were roughly 4.7% of the naive CD4 clonotypes.

Germline values: CDR1 SGHTA, CDR2 FQGNSA. The CDR3 runs to 11 residues. Trimming cost V 2 bases and J 8 bases, with 4 bases left between them. Specimen: naive CD4+ T cells sorted from blood. Sample subset: CD45RA+ positively selected. This chain uses TRBV7-2 with TRBJ2-1; no definite D call. This TCR came from a young man in good health. In DNA form, the CDR3 reads TGTGCCAGCAGCTTAATTTATGAGCAGTTCTTC. Protein: CASSLIYEQFF.